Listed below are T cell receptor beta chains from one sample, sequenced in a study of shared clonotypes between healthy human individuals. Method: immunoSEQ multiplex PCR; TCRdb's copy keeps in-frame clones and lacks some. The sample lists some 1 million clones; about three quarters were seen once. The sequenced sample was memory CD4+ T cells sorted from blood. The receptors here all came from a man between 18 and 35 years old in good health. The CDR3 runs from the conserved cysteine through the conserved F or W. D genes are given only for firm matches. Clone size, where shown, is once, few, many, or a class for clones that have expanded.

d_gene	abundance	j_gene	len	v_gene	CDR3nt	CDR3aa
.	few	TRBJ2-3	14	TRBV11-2	TGTGCCAGCAGCTTAGCGGCGAACACAGATACGCAGTATTTT	CASSLAANTDTQYF
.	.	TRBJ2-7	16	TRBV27	TGTGCCAGCAGTTCCAACCTCATGACAGCGTCCTACGAGCAGTACTTC	CASSSNLMTASYEQYF
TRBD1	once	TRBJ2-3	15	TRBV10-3	TGTGCCATCAGTGACCAGGGGGCAAATTCAGATACGCAGTATTTT	CAISDQGANSDTQYF
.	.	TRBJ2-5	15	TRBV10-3	TGTGCCATCAGTGAGTCGGAGGGCCAAAAAGAGACCCAGTACTTC	CAISESEGQKETQYF
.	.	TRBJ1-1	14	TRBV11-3	TGTGCCAGCAGCCTCAAGGGGTGGGGCACTGAAGCTTTCTTT	CASSLKGWGTEAFF
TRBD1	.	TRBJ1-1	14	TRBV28	TGTGCCAGCAGCAGACAGGGTTCAGTGACTGAAGCTTTCTTT	CASSRQGSVTEAFF
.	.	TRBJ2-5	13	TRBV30	TGTGCCTGGAGTCAGGGGGGGAGAGAGACCCAGTACTTC	CAWSQGGRETQYF
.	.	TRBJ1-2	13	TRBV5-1	TGCGCCAGCAGCTTTGGCGACGGCTATGGCTACACCTTC	CASSFGDGYGYTF
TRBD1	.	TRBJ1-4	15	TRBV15	TGTGCCACCAGCAGAGGGGACAGTATGAATGAAAAACTGTTTTTT	CATSRGDSMNEKLFF
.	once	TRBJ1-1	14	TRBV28	TGTGCCAGCAGGGACAGCCTTCTGAGGACTGAAGCTTTCTTT	CASRDSLLRTEAFF
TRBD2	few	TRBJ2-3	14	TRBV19	TGTGCCAGTAGTTCCCAGCGGGGGACAGATACGCAGTATTTT	CASSSQRGTDTQYF
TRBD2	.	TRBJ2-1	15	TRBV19	TGTGCCAGTAGTATACGTAGCGGGAGGGTTAATGAGCAGTTCTTC	CASSIRSGRVNEQFF
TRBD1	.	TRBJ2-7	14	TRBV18	TGTGCCAGCTCACCAAGACAGGGGGCGCCTGAGCAGTACTTC	CASSPRQGAPEQYF
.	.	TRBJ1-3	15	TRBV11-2	TGTGCCAGCAGCTTACTCGACAGTCTTGGTAACACCATATATTTT	CASSLLDSLGNTIYF
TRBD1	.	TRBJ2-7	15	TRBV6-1	TGTGCCGTTTCCACCCGGGACAGGGGGCTCTACGAGCAGTACTTC	CAVSTRDRGLYEQYF
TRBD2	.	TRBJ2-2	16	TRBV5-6	TGTGCCAGCAGCTGGGATAGCGGGAGGGGCACCGGGGAGCTGTTTTTT	CASSWDSGRGTGELFF
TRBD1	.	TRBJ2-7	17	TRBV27	TGTGCCAGCAGTTTACCGGGACAGGGGGAACGCTCCTACGAGCAGTACTTC	CASSLPGQGERSYEQYF
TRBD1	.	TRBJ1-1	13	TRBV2	TGTGCCAGCAGGGAACAGGGGGCGTCTGAAGCTTTCTTT	CASREQGASEAFF
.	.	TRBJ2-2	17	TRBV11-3	TGTGCCAGCAGCTTAGGAGTAACGGGGGCGAACACCGGGGAGCTGTTTTTT	CASSLGVTGANTGELFF
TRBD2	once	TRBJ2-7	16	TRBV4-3	TGCGCCAGCAGCCATTCGAAGCGGGGGAGCGGAAACGAGCAGTACTTC	CASSHSKRGSGNEQYF
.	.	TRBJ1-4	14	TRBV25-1	TGTGCCAGCCGCCTTAGACCGAGAAATGAAAAACTGTTTTTT	CASRLRPRNEKLFF
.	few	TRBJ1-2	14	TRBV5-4	TGTGCCAGCAGTGCCGAGGGGGGGGCCTATGGCTACACCTTC	CASSAEGGAYGYTF
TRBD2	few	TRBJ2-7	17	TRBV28	TGTGCCAGCAGGGAGCCGGGACTAGCGGGAGGTAGACACGAGCAGTACTTC	CASREPGLAGGRHEQYF
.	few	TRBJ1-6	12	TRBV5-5	TGTGCCAGCAGCCCCAATAGAGGACCCCTCCACTTT	CASSPNRGPLHF
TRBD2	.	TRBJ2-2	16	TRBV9	TGTGCCAGCAGCGTACAAAGCGGGGGGGCGACCGGGGAGCTGTTTTTT	CASSVQSGGATGELFF
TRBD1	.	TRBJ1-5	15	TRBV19	TGTGCCAGTAGTATCCAGAGGGGGCCGAATCAGCCCCAGCATTTT	CASSIQRGPNQPQHF
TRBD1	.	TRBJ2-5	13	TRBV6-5	TGTGCCAGCAGTTTTGACAGGGGCCAGACCCAGTACTTC	CASSFDRGQTQYF
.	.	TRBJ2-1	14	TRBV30	TGTGCCTGGAGTAGGGGGATCACAGAGGATGAGCAGTTCTTC	CAWSRGITEDEQFF
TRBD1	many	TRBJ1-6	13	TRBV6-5	TGTGCCAGCTCAGACAGGGGTAATTCACCCCTCCACTTT	CASSDRGNSPLHF
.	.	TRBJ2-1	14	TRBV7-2	TGTGCCAGCGCCCCCGGTCTCGTCACCAATGAGCAGTTCTTC	CASAPGLVTNEQFF
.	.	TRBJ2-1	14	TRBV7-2	TGTGCCAGTGTACCTAGCAGCGGTAGGGATGAGCAGTTCTTC	CASVPSSGRDEQFF
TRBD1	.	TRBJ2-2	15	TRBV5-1	TGCGCCAGCAGCTTTTCTCAGGGGGCCACCGGGGAGCTGTTTTTT	CASSFSQGATGELFF
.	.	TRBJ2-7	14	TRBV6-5	TGTGCCAGCAGTTACGGGAGTGGGCTCTACGAGCAGTACTTC	CASSYGSGLYEQYF
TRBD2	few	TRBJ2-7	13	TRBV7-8	TGTGCCAGCCGGGGGACTAGCGTATGGCGGCAGTACTTC	CASRGTSVWRQYF
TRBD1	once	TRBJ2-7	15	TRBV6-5	TGTGCCAGCAGTTCCCCCGGGACAGTCACCTACGAGCAGTACTTC	CASSSPGTVTYEQYF
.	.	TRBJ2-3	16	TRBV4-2	TGTGCCAGCAGCCAAGAACTCGAGGGATTCACAGATACGCAGTATTTT	CASSQELEGFTDTQYF
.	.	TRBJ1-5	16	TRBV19	TGTGCCAGTAGTATCGCTCGGCAGAGTAGCAATCAGCCCCAGCATTTT	CASSIARQSSNQPQHF
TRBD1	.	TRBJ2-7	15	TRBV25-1	TGTGCCAGCAGCCCCTCGGGGACAGGGAACTACGAGCAGTACTTC	CASSPSGTGNYEQYF
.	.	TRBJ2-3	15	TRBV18	TGTGCCAGCTCTCCTCTGGGCGGGGAGTCAGATACGCAGTATTTT	CASSPLGGESDTQYF
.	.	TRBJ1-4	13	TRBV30	TGTGCCTGGAACCAGGTCGGATATGAAAAACTGTTTTTT	CAWNQVGYEKLFF
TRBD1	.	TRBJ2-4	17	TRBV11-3	TGTGCCAGCAGCTTAGGAGGGACAGGGGGAGCCAAAAACATTCAGTACTTC	CASSLGGTGGAKNIQYF
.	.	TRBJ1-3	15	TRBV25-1	TGTGCCAGCAGTGTGGGGGGGTATTCTGGAAACACCATATATTTT	CASSVGGYSGNTIYF
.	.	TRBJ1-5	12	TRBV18	TGTGCCAGCCGATTCGACAATCAGCCCCAGCATTTT	CASRFDNQPQHF